The source of this T cell receptor (beta chain) is a study of blood T cell repertoires in COVID-19. Whole-study context: Sites in the United States, Italy and Spain provided acute and convalescent COVID-19 samples. T cells, B-cell-depleted T cells, or PBMCs provided the cDNA or gDNA that served as material.

The CDR3 is made up of 15 amino acids. Germline CDR1 reads SGHDN; CDR2 reads FVKESK. The V end was cut by 0 bases, the J end by 6 bases, with 14 bases between. Authors' analysis steps: Counts of nucleated cells, estimated from reference gene primer amplification, were obtained. Profiling relied on immunoSEQ multiplex PCR, and the TCRdb table lists in-frame clones only, not all of them. V and J calls and clone size come straight from that table; D and trimming were deduced from the DNA. The data contain roughly 440,000 clones, more than 70% of them singletons. The rearrangement links TRBV14 to TRBJ1-1, with D possibly being TRBD1 (6 bases). The clonotype was recovered from a woman between 45 and 65 years old with COVID-19, enrolled during active disease. Sequencing was carried out using peripheral blood. The CDR3 nucleotides are TGTGCCAGCAGCCAAGATGGGAACAGGGAGTCTGAAGCTTTCTTT. Amino acids: CASSQDGNRESEAFF.